The sequence of this TCR beta chain was determined in a study of blood T cell repertoires in COVID-19. Study background: From the United States, Italy and Spain came samples of acute and convalescent COVID-19. T cells, B-cell-depleted T cells, or PBMCs supplied cDNA or gDNA.

Germline trimming cut 2 bases from V and 6 bases from J; bases unmatched to any gene: 8. The CDR3 runs 17 residues. From germline, CDR1 is LNHNV and CDR2 YYDKDF (reference sequence). Per the original methods: Scientists estimated how many nucleated cells there were by amplifying reference gene primers. Data came from immunoSEQ multiplex PCR; TCRdb stores just in-frame clones and leaves some out. The V and J calls and the clone size are those of that table, but D and trimming were determined from the DNA. The sample holds 200,000 to 250,000 clones, around 88% seen once. The source of this sequence is a young man with active or convalescent COVID-19. Sequencing was carried out using peripheral blood. The gene calls are TRBV15 and TRBJ2-2; 11 bases line up with TRBD1. The CDR3: CATSRRRDRGLAGELFF. The CDR3 coding sequence is TGTGCCACCAGCAGACGCCGGGACAGGGGGTTGGCCGGGGAGCTGTTTTTT. Drawing the rest from reference TRBV15 and TRBJ2-2, the complete variable domain is DAMVIQNPRYQVTQFGKPVTLSCSQTLNHNVMYWYQQKSSQAPKLLFHYYDKDFNNEADTPDNFQSRRPNTSFCFLDIRSPGLGDTAMYLCATSRRRDRGLAGELFFGEGSRLTVL.